Listed below are T cell receptor beta chains from one sample, sequenced in a study of shared clonotypes between healthy human individuals. The table came from immunoSEQ multiplex PCR; TCRdb's copy has only in-frame clones and leaves some out. The data contain approximately 2.3 million clones, 85% to 95% of them singletons. The sequenced sample was naive CD4+ T cells from PBMCs. These receptors all come from a man aged 18 to 29 in good health. Some clones in this sample may be carry-over from other donors' samples. Both conserved end residues are part of each CDR3. The order of the fields is V gene, CDR3 protein.

v_call: TRBV5-5
cdr3_aa: CASSLARGPATNEKLFF

v_call: TRBV2
cdr3_aa: CASSEATDTQYF

v_call: TRBV28
cdr3_aa: CASSFLREAFF

v_call: TRBV25-1
cdr3_aa: CASSEGARGTQYF

v_call: TRBV4-1
cdr3_aa: CASSPSPVLYNEQFF

v_call: TRBV2
cdr3_aa: CASSESAGLAYEQYF

v_call: TRBV27
cdr3_aa: CASSNRQSTDTQYF

v_call: TRBV11-3
cdr3_aa: CASSPRGRGVNEQYF

v_call: TRBV7-9
cdr3_aa: CASSLGTSGSTDTQYF

v_call: TRBV5-1
cdr3_aa: CASSFSAGPVEQYF

v_call: TRBV18
cdr3_aa: CASSRRRASGTDTQYF